The 21 T cell receptor beta chains below come from one sample, sequenced in a study of T cell responses to AZD1222 COVID-19 vaccine. This table comes from immunoSEQ multiplex PCR, and its TCRdb copy is limited to in-frame clones, with some not included. The table has roughly 100,000 clones, 70% to 90% seen once; the top ten hold about 19%. The material sequenced was peripheral blood, taken on day 0 of AZD1222 vaccination. The receptors were sampled from an adult in good health.

CDR3 coding DNA: TGTGCCTGGGGGACAGTGTTGTTTGGGTCACCCCTCCACTTT. Residues: CAWGTVLFGSPLHF. The chain uses TRBV30 and TRBJ1-6, with 7 bases matching TRBD1. J lost 10 bases, V lost 5 bases, and 11 bases had no gene match. In germline, CDR1 is GTSNPN, CDR2 SVGIG (reference sequence). The CDR3 sequence is 14 residues long.

This chain connects TRBV6-5 to TRBJ1-4; 8 bases agree with TRBD1. V gave up 2 bases and J gave up 8 bases; unmatched junction bases: 7. Looked up from germline, CDR1 is MNHEY and CDR2 is SVGAGI. CDR3 length equals 15 residues. The CDR3 nucleotides read TGTGCCAGCAGTTACAGGACAGGGATGCGGGAAAAACTGTTTTTT. Translating gives CASSYRTGMREKLFF.

The V call is TRBV24-1, the J call TRBJ2-7; no reliable D call. V was shortened by 5 bases and J by 5 bases, with 3 bases between the two germline ends. The CDR3 is 10 amino acids. Germline CDR1 KGHDR, CDR2 SFDVKD. The CDR3 DNA follows: TGTGCCACCAGTGCCCACGAGCAGTACTTC. Translated, it gives CATSAHEQYF.

The chain has TRBV15 and TRBJ1-5; TRBD1 agrees at 10 bases. Germline V gene sequence: CDR1 LNHNV, CDR2 YYDKDF (reference sequence). Germline trimming cut 8 bases from V and 0 bases from J; bases unmatched to any gene: 10. This CDR3 is 17 amino acids long. CDR3 sequence: CATRRGQGLGSNQPQHF. CDR3 sequence (DNA): TGTGCCACCCGGAGGGGACAGGGGTTGGGTAGCAATCAGCCCCAGCATTTT.

The chain couples TRBV7-6 to TRBJ1-1; tentatively, D is TRBD1 (5 bases). Deletions cut 3 bases from V and 0 bases from J, with 8 bases between. CDR1 SGHVS and CDR2 FNYEAQ come from the germline V gene. This CDR3 has 14 amino acids. CDR3 loop: CASSFEGLNTEAFF. For the CDR3, the DNA is TGTGCCAGCAGCTTCGAGGGACTGAACACTGAAGCTTTCTTT.

CDR3 in amino acids: CASGLPRDRGPHSYTF. CDR3 DNA sequence: TGTGCTAGTGGTTTGCCCCGGGACAGGGGGCCCCATTCCTACACCTTC. The rearrangement links TRBV12-5 to TRBJ1-2; TRBD1 matches at 12 bases. This CDR3 has 16 amino acids. The V gene end was trimmed by 2 bases and the J gene end by 10 bases; junction bases not matched to a gene: 11. Germline V gene lookup returns CDR1 LGHNT and CDR2 FRNRAP.

This chain joins TRBV5-6 and TRBJ2-7, with D hard to call. There are 16 residues in the CDR3. V gave up 4 bases and J gave up 4 bases, with 21 bases separating them. Germline CDR1 reads SGHDT; CDR2 reads YYEEEE. The CDR3 DNA follows: TGTGCCAGCAGCCAAAGTCTGGGTAAGACTGGATACGAGCAGTACTTC. Translated: CASSQSLGKTGYEQYF.

The genes are TRBV30 and TRBJ1-5, with TRBD1 matching over 8 bases. The CDR3 is made up of 13 amino acids. The V gene end was trimmed by 0 bases and the J gene end by 5 bases; junction bases not matched to a gene: 0. The V gene's germline CDR1 is GTSNPN and CDR2 SVGIG (reference sequence). CDR3 nucleotides: TGTGCCTGGAGTGTACAGGGGGATCAGCCCCAGCATTTT. Amino acid sequence: CAWSVQGDQPQHF.

The rearrangement uses TRBV2 and TRBJ1-2; D may be TRBD1 (5 bases). This CDR3 spans 14 amino acids. Germline CDR1 SNHLY, CDR2 FYNNEI. Trimming took 3 bases from V and 4 from J, leaving 12 bases between them. CDR3 in amino acids: CASSDRNRGYGYTF. Here the CDR3 DNA reads TGTGCCAGCAGTGACAGAAATAGGGGCTATGGCTACACCTTC.

In nucleotides, the CDR3 is TGTGCCAGCAGCGCCACTAGCGGGGGGCGCGAGCAGTACTTC. Amino acid sequence: CASSATSGGREQYF. The V call is TRBV25-1, the J call TRBJ2-7; 12 bases match TRBD2. Looked up from germline, CDR1 is MGHDK and CDR2 is SYGVNS. This CDR3 region has 14 residues. Losses at the gene ends were 6 bases for V and 6 bases for J; bases not matched to a gene: 6.

The rearrangement links TRBV6-5 to TRBJ1-2, with TRBD1 matching over 9 bases. Trimming removed 0 bases from V and 3 bases from J; junction bases left unmatched: 2. CDR1 is MNHEY and CDR2 is SVGAGI in the germline V gene. This CDR3 is built from 15 residues. CDR3 bases: TGTGCCAGCAGTTACTCGACAGGGGGTTACTATGGCTACACCTTC. The encoded protein is CASSYSTGGYYGYTF.

The chain employs TRBV30 and TRBJ1-2; D perhaps matches TRBD1 (5 bases). Germline values: CDR1 GTSNPN, CDR2 SVGIG (reference sequence). The CDR3 runs 13 residues. Trimming stripped 8 bases from V and 7 bases from J, with 20 bases between. The CDR3 here is CAGPGMGLTGYTF. CDR3 nucleotide sequence: TGTGCCGGCCCCGGCATGGGACTGACTGGCTACACCTTC. Looking up the rest from reference TRBV30 and TRBJ1-2 gives the full variable domain: SQTIHQWPATLVQPVGSPLSLECTVEGTSNPNLYWYRQAAGRGLQLLFYSVGIGQISSEVPQNLSASRPQDRQFILSSKKLLLSDSGFYLCAGPGMGLTGYTFGSGTRLTVV.

This clone has just one count. The chain links TRBV10-3 to TRBJ1-4, with a possible D match to TRBD1 (6 bases). The V end was cut by 6 bases, the J end by 7 bases, with 18 bases between. This CDR3 spans 15 amino acids. In germline, CDR1 is ENHRY, CDR2 SYGVKD. CDR3 DNA sequence: TGTGCCATCAGAAAGACCGGGACACGGGGTGAAAAACTGTTTTTT. Translated: CAIRKTGTRGEKLFF.

The J gene is TRBJ1-2, the V gene TRBV7-9; TRBD1 matches 8 bases. The CDR3 consists of 14 residues. Trimming cost V 1 base and J 4 bases; bases outside gene matches: 2. CDR1 and CDR2 from the germline V gene are SEHNR and FQNEAQ (reference sequence). The CDR3 region is CASSLGQGIYGYTF. The CDR3 nucleotides are TGTGCCAGCAGCTTAGGACAGGGGATCTATGGCTACACCTTC.

The genes are TRBV19 and TRBJ2-4; 8 positions match TRBD2. Germline-derived CDR1 and CDR2 are LNHDA and SQIVND (reference sequence). J lost 1 base, V lost 4 bases, and 12 bases had no gene match. This CDR3 comprises 18 residues. The CDR3 sequence is CASSKIGTSGGAKNIQYF. CDR3 bases: TGTGCCAGTAGTAAGATTGGGACTAGTGGGGGGGCCAAAAACATTCAGTACTTC.

This chain uses TRBV18 with TRBJ1-2; unclear D gene. This CDR3 comprises 15 residues. Trimming stripped 3 bases from V and 8 bases from J, with 19 bases between. Germline CDR1 is KGHSH and CDR2 is LQKENI. The CDR3 spells CASSPEQRTQLGYTF. For the CDR3, the DNA is TGTGCCAGCTCACCGGAACAAAGGACTCAACTAGGCTACACCTTC. Supplemented by reference TRBV18 and TRBJ1-2, the full variable domain reads NAGVMQNPRHLVRRRGQEARLRCSPMKGHSHVYWYRQLPEEGLKFMVYLQKENIIDESGMPKERFSAEFPKEGPSILRIQQVVRGDSAAYFCASSPEQRTQLGYTFGSGTRLTVV.

The gene calls are TRBV5-1 and TRBJ1-2; 10 bases fit TRBD1. V lost 0 bases and J lost 8; bases outside the gene matches: 16. The germline CDR1 and CDR2 sequences are SGHRS and YFSETQ. There are 18 residues in the CDR3. The CDR3 bases are TGCGCCAGCAGCTTGGCCCCCCCGGGACAGGGGCTCAGGGGGGGCTACACCTTC. It yields the protein CASSLAPPGQGLRGGYTF.

The rearrangement uses TRBV7-8 and TRBJ2-1; TRBD1 agrees at 8 bases. The V segment lost 4 bases and the J segment 1 base; nucleotides outside the gene matches: 18. This CDR3 has 20 residues. Germline assignment: CDR1 SGHVS and CDR2 FQNEAQ. The CDR3, as DNA: TGTGCCAGCAGCTCTCCCGGGACAGGAGTTTTAGTGAGTTCCTACAATGAGCAGTTCTTC. Its protein is CASSSPGTGVLVSSYNEQFF.

The chain links TRBV5-1 to TRBJ2-3; 9 bases match TRBD1. The trim removed 3 bases at V and 4 bases at J, leaving 6 bases unmatched. The CDR3 is 15 residues long. Germline V gene sequence: CDR1 SGHRS, CDR2 YFSETQ. The CDR3 bases are TGCGCCAGCAGCTACGGACAGGGGCTATCAGATACGCAGTATTTT. Translated, it gives CASSYGQGLSDTQYF.

This sequence joins TRBV7-2 and TRBJ1-5, with a possible D match to TRBD1 (5 bases). The V end lost 2 bases, the J end lost 3 bases, and 11 bases lay between the germline ends. CDR1 SGHTA and CDR2 FQGNSA come from the germline V gene. The CDR3 runs to 15 residues. The CDR3 bases are TGTGCCAGCAGCTTACTCGGACAATTCAATCAGCCCCAGCATTTT. It is translated as CASSLLGQFNQPQHF.

The chain is built from TRBV7-3 and TRBJ2-3; possibly TRBD2 for D (7 bases). V gave up 4 bases and J gave up 2 bases, with 16 bases separating them. CDR1 and CDR2 (germline): SGHTA, FQGTGA. The CDR3 runs to 16 residues. CDR3 sequence reads: CASSSSSGGATDTQYF. DNA of the CDR3: TGTGCCAGCAGCTCCTCTAGTGGGGGGGCCACAGATACGCAGTATTTT. Supplemented by reference TRBV7-3 and TRBJ2-3, the full variable domain reads GAGVSQTPSNKVTEKGKYVELRCDPISGHTALYWYRQSLGQGPEFLIYFQGTGAADDSGLPNDRFFAVRPEGSVSTLKIQRTERGDSAVYLCASSSSSGGATDTQYFGPGTRLTVL.